This T cell receptor (beta chain) was sequenced during a study of memory CD4+ T cells and cytomegalovirus serostatus. Study results and limitations: CD4+ memory repertoires contained about 40% of the 164 reported CMV TCRbeta sequences. Median bootstrapped AUC for CMV status was around 0.96 originally, approximately 0.9 US-trained.

Data came from immunoSEQ multiplex PCR; TCRdb stores just in-frame clones and leaves some out. The top ten hold 0.55% to 0.6% of the sample, which has around 44,000 clones, approximately 84% seen once. Germline-derived CDR1 and CDR2 are LNHDA and SQIVND (reference sequence). The CDR3 is 14 amino acids. The V and J ends lost 7 bases and 0 bases respectively, with 10 bases between them. The sort gate was single viable CD3+CD4+CD8-CD45RO+ cells for memory CD4+ T cells. About this clone: Its target is unknown.

This sequence joins TRBV19 and TRBJ1-3, with D hard to call. This clonotype was obtained from an adult in good health and CMV-seronegative. Material: memory CD4+ T cells from blood. CDR3 coding DNA: TGTGCCAGTACCCGGTTTAGCTCTGGAAACACCATATATTTT. Residues: CASTRFSSGNTIYF.